Below are 18 T cell receptor beta chains sequenced from a single sample in a study of blood T cells in healthy people across ages. Then a second PCR, running about 6 to 12 cycles, was carried out with a sample-barcoded 5' primer and a J-beta primer mix. Using its own MiXCR run on the 5' RACE reads, TCRdb lists one record per CDR3 protein. Here the sample spans 980,000 or so distinct CDR3 sequences, about 44% being singletons. The sequencing input was blood. Receptors originate from a man aged 25 to 40 in good health.

The chain combines TRBV2 with TRBJ2-3; a weak D match, TRBD1 (6 bases). CDR1 SNHLY and CDR2 FYNNEI come from the germline V gene. The length of the CDR3 is 16 residues. The V end lost 10 bases, the J end lost 2 bases, and 22 bases lay between the germline ends. The CDR3 region is CANSPLSGTTTDTQYF. CDR3 in DNA: TGTGCCAACTCACCGCTTTCCGGGACAACCACAGATACGCAGTATTTT.

In this sample, this clonotype turned up a few times. The chain has TRBV10-3 and TRBJ1-6; D unresolved. Trimming took 0 bases from V and 9 from J, leaving 12 bases between them. This CDR3 is 15 amino acids long. Per germline, CDR1 ENHRY and CDR2 SYGVKD. CDR3 region: CAISESAGRPSPLHF. CDR3 nucleotides: TGTGCCATCAGTGAGTCCGCAGGAAGGCCTTCACCCCTCCACTTT.

V usage is TRBV5-6 and J usage is TRBJ2-1, with 8 bases that match TRBD2. CDR3 size: 14 residues. The germline V gene has CDR1 SGHDT and CDR2 YYEEEE. J was trimmed by 15 bases and V by 5 bases; bases with no gene match: 16. In nucleotides, the CDR3 is TGTGCCAGCAGGATGGAGGACGCCGGGACTAGTTGGTTCTTC. Translation gives CASRMEDAGTSWFF.

V usage is TRBV27 and J usage is TRBJ1-2; weak D call: TRBD1 (5 bases). Germline CDR1 and CDR2: MNHEY and SMNVEV (reference sequence). V was shortened by 6 bases and J by 13 bases, with 24 bases between the two germline ends. This CDR3 comprises 14 residues. For the CDR3, the DNA is TGTGCCAGCAGCCAATCCGGGGGAATGAGTGGCGGCACCTTC. Translated: CASSQSGGMSGGTF.

The CDR3 DNA follows: TGTGCCAGCAGCCCCACAGTCAAAGATACGCAGTATTTT. Translation: CASSPTVKDTQYF. V usage is TRBV9 and J usage is TRBJ2-3; D ambiguous. Germline assignment: CDR1 SGDLS and CDR2 YYNGEE. V gave up 4 bases and J gave up 5 bases, with 11 bases separating them. The CDR3 sequence is 13 residues long.

The CDR3 sequence is CASSFGLAGAVNEQFF. The CDR3, as DNA: TGTGCCAGCAGCTTCGGACTAGCGGGGGCCGTAAATGAGCAGTTCTTC. The chain links TRBV7-3 to TRBJ2-1; 13 bases are shared with TRBD2. CDR1 and CDR2 (germline): SGHTA, FQGTGA. Losses at the gene ends were 3 bases for V and 7 bases for J; bases not matched to a gene: 6. This CDR3 has 16 amino acids.

The rearrangement uses TRBV5-1 and TRBJ1-2, with a weak D call TRBD1 (5 bases). The CDR3 loop spans 12 amino acids. V was shortened by 4 bases and J by 6 bases, with 10 bases between the two germline ends. CDR1 is SGHRS, CDR2 YFSETQ, per germline. Here the CDR3 reads CASSEDRDGYTF. CDR3 coding DNA: TGCGCCAGCAGCGAAGACAGAGATGGCTACACCTTC.

In its sample, this clonotype was seen a few times. V and J are TRBV6-1 and TRBJ2-5, with 7 bases matching TRBD2. Near its end, the DNA agrees better with TRBJ2-1, so the J call may be wrong. CDR3 length: 15 residues. The germline CDR1 and CDR2 sequences are MNHNS and SASEGT. This CDR3 reads CASSEPGLPQETQFF. The CDR3 region has the DNA TGTGCCAGCAGTGAACCGGGACTACCTCAAGAGACCCAGTTCTTC.

The chain carries TRBV29-1 and TRBJ2-7; possibly TRBD1 for D (5 bases). Germline V lookup: CDR1 SQVTM, CDR2 ANQGSEA. This CDR3 contains 13 residues. Trimming took off 4 bases at V and 2 bases at J, with 12 bases between the two ends. This CDR3 is CSVVHPGTYEQYF. Written as DNA, the CDR3 is TGCAGCGTTGTACATCCAGGGACCTACGAGCAGTACTTC.

This clonotype has just a few counts. This chain joins TRBV29-1 and TRBJ1-2; D gene uncertain. The CDR3 is 10 residues long. Per the germline V gene, CDR1 is SQVTM and CDR2 is ANQGSEA. V lost 4 bases and J 8 bases, leaving 8 bases between the germline ends. CDR3 DNA sequence: TGCAGCGTTGTCGGAGAAGGCTACACCTTC. Amino acids: CSVVGEGYTF.

This clonotype came up many times. The rearrangement uses TRBV7-2 and TRBJ2-5, with 10 bases fitting TRBD2. Trimming cost V 2 bases and J 5 bases; bases outside gene matches: 5. Germline V gene sequence: CDR1 SGHTA, CDR2 FQGNSA. CDR3 length equals 15 residues. The CDR3 sequence is CASSLSGGARETQYF. The CDR3 DNA follows: TGTGCCAGCAGCTTAAGCGGGGGGGCACGGGAGACCCAGTACTTC.

This sequence joins TRBV7-8 and TRBJ2-1, with no clear D. The V end lost 1 base, the J end lost 2 bases, and 9 bases lay between the germline ends. Germline V gene sequence: CDR1 SGHVS, CDR2 FQNEAQ. The CDR3 extends over 15 amino acids. In DNA form, the CDR3 reads TGTGCCAGCAGCTTAGACGCTCGGCCCTACAATGAGCAGTTCTTC. Translating it yields CASSLDARPYNEQFF.

This clonotype has just a few counts. The J gene is TRBJ1-5, the V gene TRBV4-2; 7 nucleotides match TRBD1. The CDR3 runs 14 residues. Germline loops: CDR1 LGHNA, CDR2 YNFKEQ. The J segment lost 7 bases and the V segment lost 4 bases, leaving 7 bases of the junction unmatched. Written as DNA, the CDR3 is TGTGCCAGCAGCCCTAGGACAGGCCCCCAGCCCCAGCATTTT. It is translated as CASSPRTGPQPQHF.

The chain has TRBV7-9 and TRBJ1-2, with TRBD1 matching 7 bases. V gave up 9 bases and J gave up 4 bases; unmatched junction bases: 8. CDR3 length equals 13 residues. Germline V gene data show CDR1 as SEHNR and CDR2 as FQNEAQ (reference sequence). CDR3 bases: TGTGCCAGAGACACAGGGGCCGGCTATGGCTACACCTTC. Translated: CARDTGAGYGYTF.

This clonotype was counted only a few times. The genes are TRBV7-8 and TRBJ1-2; no reliable D call. Trimming cost V 6 bases and J 4 bases, with 12 bases left between them. This CDR3 has 13 residues. The germline V gene encodes CDR1 SGHVS and CDR2 FQNEAQ. CDR3 sequence (DNA): TGTGCCAGCAGTAATAGCGATTCCTATGGCTACACCTTC. It encodes CASSNSDSYGYTF.

This clonotype was detected a few times. The chain combines TRBV6-2 or TRBV6-3 with TRBJ2-7; a weak D match, TRBD2 (6 bases). Germline CDR1 is MNHEY and CDR2 is SVGEGT. The V end lost 5 bases, the J end lost 5 bases, and 19 bases lay between the germline ends. The CDR3 runs to 15 residues. This CDR3 reads CASSPNRDLPDEQYF. The CDR3 DNA reads as TGTGCCAGCAGTCCGAACCGGGACTTGCCGGACGAGCAGTACTTC.

This clonotype was seen only a few times. V usage is TRBV20-1 and J usage is TRBJ2-4; D gene unclear. With 5 bases removed from V and 0 bases from J, the gap between germline ends came to 5 bases. Germline CDR1 and CDR2: DFQATT and SNEGSKA (reference sequence). This CDR3 region has 12 residues. Written as DNA, the CDR3 is TGCAGTGCTGAGCTAGCCAAAAACATTCAGTACTTC. It is translated as CSAELAKNIQYF.

This clonotype came up a few times. The chain recombines TRBV7-2 with TRBJ2-1; 8 nucleotides agree with TRBD1. This CDR3 has 17 amino acids. The trim removed 4 bases at V and 4 bases at J, leaving 12 bases unmatched. Germline loops: CDR1 SGHTA, CDR2 FQGNSA. This CDR3 reads CASSSPKTGGRYNEQFF. CDR3 bases: TGTGCCAGCAGCTCTCCCAAAACAGGGGGTCGTTACAATGAGCAGTTCTTC.